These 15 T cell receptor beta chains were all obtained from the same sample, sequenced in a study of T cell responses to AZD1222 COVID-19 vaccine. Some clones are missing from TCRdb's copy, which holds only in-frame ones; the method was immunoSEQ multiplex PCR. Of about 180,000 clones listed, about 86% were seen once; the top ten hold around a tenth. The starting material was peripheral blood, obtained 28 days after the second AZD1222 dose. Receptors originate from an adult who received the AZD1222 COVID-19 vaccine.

CDR3 DNA: TGCAGTGCACTACACGGCAATGAGCAGTTCTTC. It encodes CSALHGNEQFF. This chain uses TRBV20-1 with TRBJ2-1; D not certain. CDR3 length equals 11 residues. The germline CDR1 and CDR2 sequences are DFQATT and SNEGSKA (reference sequence). V dropped 6 bases and J dropped 6 bases, with 9 bases sitting between them.

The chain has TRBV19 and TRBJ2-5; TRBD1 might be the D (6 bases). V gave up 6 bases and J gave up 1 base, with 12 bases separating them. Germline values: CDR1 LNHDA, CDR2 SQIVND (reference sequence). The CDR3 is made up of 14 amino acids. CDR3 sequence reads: CASSHRALQETQYF. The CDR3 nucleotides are TGTGCCAGTAGCCACAGGGCCCTCCAAGAGACCCAGTACTTC.

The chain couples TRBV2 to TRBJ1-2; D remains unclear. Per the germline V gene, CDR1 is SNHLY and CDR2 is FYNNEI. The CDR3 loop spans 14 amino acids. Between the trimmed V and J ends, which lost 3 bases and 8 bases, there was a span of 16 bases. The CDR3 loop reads CASSELQKPGGYTF. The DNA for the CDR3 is TGTGCCAGCAGTGAGTTACAGAAACCGGGCGGCTACACCTTC. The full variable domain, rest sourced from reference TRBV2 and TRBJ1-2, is EPEVTQTPSHQVTQMGQEVILRCVPISNHLYFYWYRQILGQKVEFLVSFYNNEISEKSEIFDDQFSVERPDGSNFTLKIRSTKLEDSAMYFCASSELQKPGGYTFGSGTRLTVV.

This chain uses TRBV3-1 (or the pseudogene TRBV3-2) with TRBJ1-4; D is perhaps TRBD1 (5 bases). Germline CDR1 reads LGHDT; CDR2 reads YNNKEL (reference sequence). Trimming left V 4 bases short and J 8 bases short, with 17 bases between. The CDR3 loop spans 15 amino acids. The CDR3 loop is CASSPVGQGNEKLFF. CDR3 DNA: TGTGCCAGCAGCCCCGTGGGCCAGGGTAACGAAAAACTGTTTTTT.

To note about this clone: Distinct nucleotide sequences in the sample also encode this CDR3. Here the CDR3 DNA reads TGTGCCAGCAGCGTGGACAGTTATGGCTACACCTTC. The encoded protein is CASSVDSYGYTF. The gene calls are TRBV5-6 and TRBJ1-2; TRBD1 might be the D (6 bases). Trimming stripped 4 bases from V and 5 bases from J, with 9 bases between. The CDR3 has 12 residues. In germline, CDR1 is SGHDT, CDR2 YYEEEE. The whole variable domain, filled in from reference TRBV5-6 and TRBJ1-2, reads DAGVTQSPTHLIKTRGQQVTLRCSPKSGHDTVSWYQQALGQGPQFIFQYYEEEERQRGNFPDRFSGHQFPNYSSELNVNALLLGDSALYLCASSVDSYGYTFGSGTRLTVV.

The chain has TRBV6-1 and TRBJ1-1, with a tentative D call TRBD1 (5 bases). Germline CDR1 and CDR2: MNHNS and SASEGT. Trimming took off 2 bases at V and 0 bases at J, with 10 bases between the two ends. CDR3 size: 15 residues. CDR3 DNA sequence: TGTGCCAGCAGTGAATTGAGGGGACTGAACACTGAAGCTTTCTTT. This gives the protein CASSELRGLNTEAFF.

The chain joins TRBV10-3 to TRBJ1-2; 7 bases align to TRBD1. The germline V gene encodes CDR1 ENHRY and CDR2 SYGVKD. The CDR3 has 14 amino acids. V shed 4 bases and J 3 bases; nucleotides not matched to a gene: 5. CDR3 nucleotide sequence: TGTGCCATCAGTGCCTGGACAGGAGACTATGGCTACACCTTC. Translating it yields CAISAWTGDYGYTF.

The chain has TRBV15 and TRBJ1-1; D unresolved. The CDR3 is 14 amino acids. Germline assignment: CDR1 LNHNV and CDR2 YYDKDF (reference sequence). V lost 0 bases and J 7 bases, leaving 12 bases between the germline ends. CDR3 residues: CATSRDRVVGEAFF. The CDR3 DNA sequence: TGTGCCACCAGCAGAGATCGTGTTGTAGGTGAAGCTTTCTTT.

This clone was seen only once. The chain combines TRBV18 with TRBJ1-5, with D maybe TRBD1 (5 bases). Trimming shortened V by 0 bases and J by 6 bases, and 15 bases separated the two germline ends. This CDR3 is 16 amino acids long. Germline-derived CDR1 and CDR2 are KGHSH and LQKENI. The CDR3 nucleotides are TGTGCCAGCTCACCACCGGGACTGAATAGTGGTCAGCCCCAGCATTTT. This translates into CASSPPGLNSGQPQHF.

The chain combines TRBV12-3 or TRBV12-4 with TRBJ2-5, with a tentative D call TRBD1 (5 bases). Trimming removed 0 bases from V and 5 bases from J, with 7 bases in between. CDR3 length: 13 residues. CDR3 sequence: CASSLAGVETQYF. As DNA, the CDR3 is TGTGCCAGCAGTTTAGCAGGGGTGGAGACCCAGTACTTC.

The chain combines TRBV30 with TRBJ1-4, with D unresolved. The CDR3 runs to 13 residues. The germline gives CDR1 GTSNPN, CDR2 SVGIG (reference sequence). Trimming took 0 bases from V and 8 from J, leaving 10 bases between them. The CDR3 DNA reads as TGTGCCTGGAGTGTAATGACGGGGGAAAAACTGTTTTTT. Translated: CAWSVMTGEKLFF.

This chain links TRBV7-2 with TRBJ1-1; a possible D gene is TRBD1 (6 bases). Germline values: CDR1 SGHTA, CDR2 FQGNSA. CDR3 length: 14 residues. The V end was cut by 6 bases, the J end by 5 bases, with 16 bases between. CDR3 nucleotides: TGTGCCAGCAGGCCCACAGGGTTTGGGACTGAAGCTTTCTTT. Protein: CASRPTGFGTEAFF. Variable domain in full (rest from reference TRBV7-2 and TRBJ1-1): GAGVSQSPSNKVTEKGKDVELRCDPISGHTALYWYRQSLGQGLEFLIYFQGNSAPDKSGLPSDRFSAERTGGSVSTLTIQRTQQEDSAVYLCASRPTGFGTEAFFGQGTRLTVV.

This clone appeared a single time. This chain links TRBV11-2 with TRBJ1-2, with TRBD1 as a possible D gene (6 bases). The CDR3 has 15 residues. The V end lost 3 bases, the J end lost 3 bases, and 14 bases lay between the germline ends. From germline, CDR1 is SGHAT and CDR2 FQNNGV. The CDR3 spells CASSFSTGQDYGYTF. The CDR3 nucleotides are TGTGCCAGCAGCTTTTCCACAGGGCAAGACTATGGCTACACCTTC.

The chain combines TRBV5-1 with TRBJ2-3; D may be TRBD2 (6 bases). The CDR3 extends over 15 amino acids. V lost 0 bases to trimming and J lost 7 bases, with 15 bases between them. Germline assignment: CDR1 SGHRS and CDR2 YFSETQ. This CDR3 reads CASSLAQGGLNTQYF. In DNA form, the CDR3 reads TGCGCCAGCAGCTTGGCCCAGGGAGGCTTGAATACGCAGTATTTT.

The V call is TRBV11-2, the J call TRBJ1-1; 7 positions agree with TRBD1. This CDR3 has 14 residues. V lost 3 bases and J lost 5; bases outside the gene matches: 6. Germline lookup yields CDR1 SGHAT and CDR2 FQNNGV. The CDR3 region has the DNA TGTGCCAGCAGCTTCAACAGGGGCGGGACTGAAGCTTTCTTT. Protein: CASSFNRGGTEAFF.